This TCR beta chain was captured in a study of shared clonotypes between healthy human individuals. Each subset's genomic DNA was split evenly across several immunoSEQ plates. The input for sorted-subset replicate PCRs was 200 ng DNA, 25,000 to 35,000 T cell genomes. Per the authors' pipeline: Filtering differed because ImmunoSEQ produced junction-only sequences that carried no quality scores. Some clones are missing from TCRdb's copy, which holds only in-frame ones; the method was immunoSEQ multiplex PCR. Clone size and V and J calls were adopted from that table, with D and trimming inferred from the DNA. The repertoire includes roughly 110,000 clones, 55% to 80% of them detected once, and around 24% sits in the top ten. There are many counts of this clone. No antigen is known for it. Trimming removed 7 bases at V and 3 bases at J, with 21 bases between. CDR1 is LNHDA, CDR2 SQIVND, per germline (reference sequence). The CDR3 is 16 amino acids.

Points from the study as a whole: Across subsets, estimated richness was generally greater for naive than for memory populations.

The source of this sequence is a young woman in good health. This chain joins TRBV19 and TRBJ1-1; perhaps TRBD1 as D (5 bases). The sequenced material came from memory CD8+ T cells sorted from blood. The subset was: CD45RO+ cells pooled with CCR7-negative TemRA cells. The CDR3 region is CASTPPNSGLHTEAFF. CDR3 coding DNA: TGTGCCAGTACTCCACCCAATTCAGGGTTGCACACTGAAGCTTTCTTT.